The 19 T cell receptor beta chains presented below share a single source sample, sequenced in a study of cytomegalovirus exposure and HLA in healthy donors. PCR amplification relied on 60 Vbeta primers (plus 13 Jbeta primers). Libraries were prepared by immunoSEQ multiplex PCR; TCRdb keeps only in-frame clonotypes and omits some of them. The sample consists of 140,000 to 150,000 clones, roughly 9.8% of them appearing once. The material sequenced was PBMCs. Receptor source: a man between 50 and 59 years old in good health and CMV-seronegative.

CDR3 loop: CASSPFSGGARPGELFF. The CDR3 DNA reads as TGTGCCAGCAGCCCTTTTTCGGGGGGGGCGCGTCCCGGGGAGCTGTTTTTT. V gene TRBV25-1 combines with J gene TRBJ2-2; TRBD2 agrees at 8 bases. The CDR3 covers 17 residues. Trimming cost V 6 bases and J 6 bases; bases outside gene matches: 15. Germline CDR1 reads MGHDK; CDR2 reads SYGVNS.

This clone has a handful of counts. The rearrangement uses TRBV30 and TRBJ2-4; 7 bases match TRBD2. This CDR3 region has 13 residues. Germline V CDR1 and CDR2: GTSNPN, SVGIG (reference sequence). The J segment lost 1 base and the V segment lost 8 bases, leaving 5 bases of the junction unmatched. The CDR3 loop reads CARGEEAKNIQYF. Written as DNA, the CDR3 is TGTGCCCGGGGGGAGGAGGCCAAAAACATTCAGTACTTC. Looking up the rest from reference TRBV30 and TRBJ2-4 gives the full variable domain: SQTIHQWPATLVQPVGSPLSLECTVEGTSNPNLYWYRQAAGRGLQLLFYSVGIGQISSEVPQNLSASRPQDRQFILSSKKLLLSDSGFYLCARGEEAKNIQYFGAGTRLSVL.

This chain joins TRBV14 and TRBJ1-1; D is undetermined. The CDR3 is 11 residues long. Germline CDR1 is SGHDN and CDR2 is FVKESK. The ends were cut back, 1 base at V and 7 bases at J, with 4 bases in the middle. The CDR3 sequence: CASSQGYEAFF. The CDR3 nucleotides are TGTGCCAGCAGCCAAGGTTATGAAGCTTTCTTT.

The sample holds a few counts of this clone. This chain joins TRBV29-1 and TRBJ1-4; D gene ambiguous. V lost 6 bases and J lost 8, with 13 bases in between. The germline V gene has CDR1 SQVTM and CDR2 ANQGSEA. The CDR3 length is 12 residues. For the CDR3, the DNA is TGCAGCGTCCGTGCCGGGAGAGAAAAACTGTTTTTT. Protein sequence: CSVRAGREKLFF.

V gene TRBV5-4 combines with J gene TRBJ2-7; 7 bases map to TRBD1. Germline V gene data show CDR1 as SGHNT and CDR2 as YYREEE (reference sequence). J lost 1 base, V lost 4 bases, and 8 bases had no gene match. This CDR3 comprises 15 residues. For the CDR3, the DNA is TGTGCCAGCAGCCCTAGACAGGGATCGTCCTACGAGCAGTACTTC. Its translation is CASSPRQGSSYEQYF.

J is TRBJ1-1 and V is TRBV2, with D perhaps TRBD1 (5 bases). Trimming shortened V by 6 bases and J by 3 bases, and 14 bases separated the two germline ends. The germline CDR1 and CDR2 sequences are SNHLY and FYNNEI. This CDR3 contains 14 residues. The CDR3 reads CASSQRTGDTEAFF. The CDR3 nucleotides read TGTGCCAGCAGCCAAAGGACGGGGGACACTGAAGCTTTCTTT.

On this clone: The junction departs from the called germline gene at one end, perhaps through a read error. The chain uses TRBV7-2 and TRBJ1-5; a possible D gene is TRBD1 (5 bases). CDR1 is SGHTA, CDR2 FQGNSA, per germline. CDR3 size: 15 residues. The CDR3 sequence is CASNLHGGSNQPQHF. The CDR3 bases are TGTGCCAGCAACTTACACGGGGGGTCAAATCAGCCCCAGCATTTT.

The chain carries TRBV29-1 and TRBJ2-1; 9 bases are a match to TRBD2. Germline-derived CDR1 and CDR2 are SQVTM and ANQGSEA. The CDR3 covers 12 residues. V lost 3 bases, J lost 7 bases, and 1 base stayed unmatched. The CDR3 DNA sequence: TGCAGCGTTGACCTAGCGGGGAATGAGCAGTTCTTC. Encoded protein: CSVDLAGNEQFF.

This clone has only a few counts. The genes are TRBV20-1 and TRBJ2-5, with D possibly matching TRBD2 (6 bases). V shed 2 bases and J shed 11 bases, with 12 bases lying between them. This CDR3 has 11 amino acids. The V gene's germline CDR1 is DFQATT and CDR2 SNEGSKA (reference sequence). The CDR3 nucleotides read TGCAGTGCTAGAAGGGACTGGGAGCAGTACTTC. Protein product: CSARRDWEQYF.

This clone was counted a few times. This chain connects TRBV19 to TRBJ2-6; D remains unclear. Trimming took 8 bases from V and 0 from J, leaving 11 bases between them. The germline CDR1 and CDR2 sequences are LNHDA and SQIVND (reference sequence). The CDR3 totals 15 residues. CDR3 sequence reads: CASVLGDSGANVLTF. DNA for the CDR3: TGTGCCAGTGTCTTGGGCGACTCTGGGGCCAACGTCCTGACTTTC.

This clone was counted a few times. The V gene is TRBV6-1, the J gene TRBJ2-1; perhaps TRBD2 as D (6 bases). Germline values: CDR1 MNHNS, CDR2 SASEGT. The CDR3 spans 13 residues. The CDR3 protein is CGSSESSYNEQFF. The CDR3 coding sequence is TGTGGCTCTAGCGAAAGCTCCTACAATGAGCAGTTCTTC.

There are a few counts of this clone. The DNA for the CDR3 is TGTGCCAGTAGTATTAGAAGATCGAGCTCTGGAAACACCATATATTTT. This encodes CASSIRRSSSGNTIYF. The chain carries TRBV19 and TRBJ1-3; D is unresolved. Germline V gene data show CDR1 as LNHDA and CDR2 as SQIVND (reference sequence). This CDR3 contains 16 residues. The ends were cut back, 3 bases at V and 0 bases at J, with 12 bases in the middle.

Only a few counts were recorded for this clone. The CDR3 reads CSVVRDSYEQYF. For the CDR3, the DNA is TGCAGCGTTGTCCGGGACTCCTACGAGCAGTACTTC. The chain couples TRBV29-1 to TRBJ2-7; tentatively, D is TRBD2 (5 bases). The germline V gene has CDR1 SQVTM and CDR2 ANQGSEA. This CDR3 has 12 amino acids. The V and J ends lost 4 bases and 0 bases respectively, with 7 bases between them.

By frequency in the sample, this clone is medium-sized. The chain employs TRBV6-4 and TRBJ2-3; 9 nucleotides line up with TRBD2. Germline lookup yields CDR1 MRHNA and CDR2 SNTAGT. The CDR3 loop spans 16 amino acids. Germline trimming cut 3 bases from V and 2 bases from J; bases unmatched to any gene: 6. The CDR3 bases are TGTGCCAGCAGTGAACAGACTAGCGGAAACACAGATACGCAGTATTTT. Residues: CASSEQTSGNTDTQYF.

This clone came up a few times. This chain connects TRBV5-1 to TRBJ2-2; a possible D gene is TRBD1 (6 bases). CDR3 length: 15 amino acids. V was clipped by 4 bases and J by 5 bases, with 15 bases between them. Per the germline V gene, CDR1 is SGHRS and CDR2 is YFSETQ. CDR3 nucleotide sequence: TGCGCCAGCAGCCCTAGGACAGCGGAGACCGGGGAGCTGTTTTTT. Its protein is CASSPRTAETGELFF.

CDR3 bases: TGTGCCATCAGTGAGGGGGAGAGGGAGACCCAGTACTTC. It is translated as CAISEGERETQYF. The V and J genes are TRBV10-3 and TRBJ2-5; D may be TRBD2 (5 bases). V was cut by 2 bases and J by 5 bases, with 9 bases left in between. CDR1 and CDR2 from the germline V gene are ENHRY and SYGVKD. The CDR3 is 13 residues long.

This clone has a handful of counts. The chain links TRBV27 to TRBJ1-2; 10 bases are a match to TRBD1. Germline CDR1 and CDR2: MNHEY and SMNVEV (reference sequence). The V gene end was trimmed by 7 bases and the J gene end by 4 bases; junction bases not matched to a gene: 9. This CDR3 region has 15 residues. In nucleotides, the CDR3 is TGTGCCAGCAAATGGGGACAGGGGAATCTCTATGGCTACACCTTC. Residues: CASKWGQGNLYGYTF.

This clone was seen a few times. The V gene is TRBV25-1, the J gene TRBJ2-3; 9 positions agree with TRBD1. Germline loops: CDR1 MGHDK, CDR2 SYGVNS. V lost 9 bases and J lost 0; bases outside the gene matches: 7. The CDR3 runs 15 residues. The CDR3 bases are TGTGCCAGTGAACAGGGGGCGTTTAGCACAGATACGCAGTATTTT. As protein: CASEQGAFSTDTQYF.

This chain connects TRBV6-5 to TRBJ1-1; D unclear. The length of the CDR3 is 15 residues. V was cut by 2 bases and J by 5 bases, with 15 bases left in between. Germline V gene sequence: CDR1 MNHEY, CDR2 SVGAGI. CDR3 DNA sequence: TGTGCCAGCAGTTACGCGGCTCCTCGGGAGACTGAAGCTTTCTTT. Its translation: CASSYAAPRETEAFF.